Presented here are 27 T cell receptor beta chains from one specimen sequenced in a study of blood T cell repertoires in COVID-19. This table comes from immunoSEQ multiplex PCR, and its TCRdb copy is limited to in-frame clones, with some not included. The table records about 270,000 clones, 90% of them present only once. Sequenced: PBMCs or T cells enriched from blood (not recorded which). The receptors stem from a woman in her 30s with acute COVID-19.

This sequence joins TRBV29-1 and TRBJ1-3; 7 bases fit TRBD1. The CDR3 spans 14 residues. Germline values: CDR1 SQVTM, CDR2 ANQGSEA. The trim removed 6 bases at V and 2 bases at J, leaving 7 bases unmatched. Here the CDR3 DNA reads TGCAGCGTCGGAGACAGGGTGCCTGGAAACACCATATATTTT. As protein: CSVGDRVPGNTIYF.

The rearrangement uses TRBV10-2 and TRBJ1-2; no clear D. Germline values: CDR1 WSHSY, CDR2 SAAADI. The CDR3 extends over 13 amino acids. Trimming removed 2 bases at V and 4 bases at J, with 8 bases between. In nucleotides, the CDR3 is TGCGCCAGCAGTGAGACGAACAGCTATGGCTACACCTTC. It codes for CASSETNSYGYTF.

This chain connects TRBV27 to TRBJ1-3; 7 bases are a match to TRBD1. Germline V gene lookup returns CDR1 MNHEY and CDR2 SMNVEV (reference sequence). J lost 4 bases, V lost 4 bases, and 13 bases had no gene match. The CDR3 extends over 17 amino acids. Here the CDR3 reads CASSSHGTASAGNTIYF. DNA for the CDR3: TGTGCCAGCAGTTCTCACGGGACAGCCTCTGCAGGAAACACCATATATTTT.

The J gene is TRBJ2-7, the V gene TRBV5-1, with a weak D call TRBD1 (6 bases). V gave up 4 bases and J gave up 4 bases, with 15 bases separating them. Germline assignment: CDR1 SGHRS and CDR2 YFSETQ. CDR3 length: 14 residues. CDR3 bases: TGCGCCAGCAGCCCGCCGGACAGTGCTTACGAGCAGTACTTC. This codes for CASSPPDSAYEQYF.

The J gene is TRBJ2-4, the V gene TRBV28, with 9 bases aligning to TRBD2. J gave up 6 bases and V 6 bases, and 6 bases lay outside the gene matches. Germline CDR1 is MDHEN and CDR2 is SYDVKM. The CDR3 is made up of 14 amino acids. CDR3 amino acids: CASSPSGKGNIQYF. CDR3 nucleotides: TGTGCCAGCAGCCCTAGCGGGAAGGGAAACATTCAGTACTTC.

The gene calls are TRBV28 and TRBJ2-5, with a weak D call TRBD1 (5 bases). The V end lost 3 bases, the J end lost 0 bases, and 14 bases lay between the germline ends. CDR3 length: 16 amino acids. CDR1 is MDHEN, CDR2 SYDVKM, per germline. As DNA, the CDR3 is TGTGCCAGCAGTTTTCCCGACAGAGAGTACCAAGAGACCCAGTACTTC. This codes for CASSFPDREYQETQYF.

V and J are TRBV27 and TRBJ2-7, with unresolved D. V shed 5 bases and J shed 2 bases, with 13 bases lying between them. Looked up from germline, CDR1 is MNHEY and CDR2 is SMNVEV (reference sequence). This CDR3 region has 14 residues. CDR3 coding DNA: TGTGCCAGCAGTGCCTCGACAAATCCCTACGAGCAGTACTTC. It yields the protein CASSASTNPYEQYF.

The rearrangement uses TRBV5-1 and TRBJ1-1, with a possible D match to TRBD1 (6 bases). This CDR3 is 14 amino acids long. The germline V gene has CDR1 SGHRS and CDR2 YFSETQ. With 4 bases removed from V and 0 bases from J, the gap between germline ends came to 10 bases. As DNA, the CDR3 is TGCGCCAGCAGCAGAACAGGGATGAACACTGAAGCTTTCTTT. Its protein is CASSRTGMNTEAFF.

Concerning this clone: This sample also contains other DNA sequences that code for the same CDR3. The V gene is TRBV4-1, the J gene TRBJ2-3; no definite D call. Looked up from germline, CDR1 is MGHRA and CDR2 is YSYEKL. Trimming removed 0 bases at V and 2 bases at J, with 9 bases between. CDR3 length: 15 amino acids. The CDR3 loop reads CASSQDGGDTDTQYF. CDR3 coding DNA: TGCGCCAGCAGCCAAGATGGCGGAGACACAGATACGCAGTATTTT.

The chain employs TRBV5-6 and TRBJ1-5; maybe TRBD1 (5 bases). The V and J ends lost 3 bases and 0 bases respectively, with 19 bases between them. This CDR3 has 18 amino acids. Germline loops: CDR1 SGHDT, CDR2 YYEEEE. In nucleotides, the CDR3 is TGTGCCAGCAGCTCCTATTGGAATCGGGGGTATAGCAATCAGCCCCAGCATTTT. Amino acids: CASSSYWNRGYSNQPQHF.

The chain combines TRBV6-5 with TRBJ2-6; tentatively, D is TRBD2 (5 bases). Trimming left V 6 bases short and J 0 bases short, with 6 bases between. CDR3 length: 14 amino acids. Germline values: CDR1 MNHEY, CDR2 SVGAGI. CDR3 sequence: CASREGSGANVLTF. CDR3 DNA sequence: TGTGCCAGCAGAGAGGGCTCTGGGGCCAACGTCCTGACTTTC.

This clone has only one observation. The V call is TRBV27, the J call TRBJ2-1, with 9 bases lining up with TRBD2. The CDR3 has 18 residues. The germline CDR1 and CDR2 sequences are MNHEY and SMNVEV (reference sequence). V trimming: 2 bases; J trimming: 1 base; junction bases outside the gene matches: 9. The CDR3 sequence is CASSLAGGPRRSYNEQFF. The CDR3, as DNA: TGTGCCAGCAGTTTAGCGGGAGGGCCGCGTCGGTCCTACAATGAGCAGTTCTTC.

This clone was detected only a few times. This chain connects TRBV27 to TRBJ2-7; a possible D gene is TRBD2 (6 bases). V lost 5 bases to trimming and J lost 6 bases, with 20 bases between them. The germline gives CDR1 MNHEY, CDR2 SMNVEV (reference sequence). The CDR3 has 15 amino acids. The CDR3 sequence is CASSPHSGDLSEQYF. DNA for the CDR3: TGTGCCAGCAGTCCGCACTCGGGGGACCTTTCCGAGCAGTACTTC.

The gene calls are TRBV18 and TRBJ2-7, with 7 bases lining up with TRBD1. The V gene end was trimmed by 5 bases and the J gene end by 3 bases; junction bases not matched to a gene: 7. Germline V gene data show CDR1 as KGHSH and CDR2 as LQKENI. The CDR3 contains 14 residues. The CDR3 sequence is CASSEGGPLYEQYF. The CDR3 DNA reads TGTGCCAGCTCAGAAGGGGGCCCCCTCTACGAGCAGTACTTC.

The chain carries TRBV10-3 and TRBJ2-3; 11 bases are a match to TRBD2. CDR3 length equals 18 residues. V lost 8 bases and J lost 2; bases outside the gene matches: 15. Germline V gene lookup returns CDR1 ENHRY and CDR2 SYGVKD. CDR3 protein: CAIADSGGGGKYTDTQYF. The DNA for the CDR3 is TGTGCCATCGCGGATAGCGGGGGGGGCGGCAAGTACACAGATACGCAGTATTTT.

Only one count was recorded for this clone. V and J are TRBV28 and TRBJ2-1, with D perhaps TRBD2 (7 bases). CDR3 length: 14 amino acids. Trimming took 6 bases from V and 2 from J, leaving 11 bases between them. The germline V gene encodes CDR1 MDHEN and CDR2 SYDVKM. CDR3 sequence: CASRDSGAYNEQFF. Here the CDR3 DNA reads TGTGCCAGCAGGGACAGCGGGGCCTACAATGAGCAGTTCTTC.

The chain employs TRBV29-1 and TRBJ2-5; D possibly corresponds to TRBD1 (6 bases). There are 12 residues in the CDR3. Germline V CDR1 and CDR2: SQVTM, ANQGSEA. Deletions cut 3 bases from V and 5 bases from J, with 10 bases between. CDR3 protein: CSVDLQGETQYF. CDR3 nucleotides: TGCAGCGTTGACCTTCAGGGGGAGACCCAGTACTTC.

The rearrangement uses TRBV7-6 and TRBJ2-3; TRBD2 aligns across 7 bases. CDR3 length: 14 residues. The V gene end was trimmed by 1 base and the J gene end by 6 bases; junction bases not matched to a gene: 4. Germline lookup yields CDR1 SGHVS and CDR2 FNYEAQ. This chain's CDR3 is CASSLEAGVDTQYF. The CDR3 region has the DNA TGTGCCAGCAGCTTAGAGGCGGGAGTTGATACGCAGTATTTT. Drawing the rest from reference TRBV7-6 and TRBJ2-3, the complete variable domain is GAGVSQSPRYKVTKRGQDVALRCDPISGHVSLYWYRQALGQGPEFLTYFNYEAQQDKSGLPNDRFSAERPEGSISTLTIQRTEQRDSAMYRCASSLEAGVDTQYFGPGTRLTVL.

V is TRBV19 and J is TRBJ1-2; TRBD1 aligns across 7 bases. The germline V gene has CDR1 LNHDA and CDR2 SQIVND (reference sequence). The CDR3 covers 15 residues. V trimming: 4 bases; J trimming: 0 bases; junction bases outside the gene matches: 5. CDR3 nucleotides: TGTGCCAGTAGTAAACAGGGGAAAGCTAACTATGGCTACACCTTC. It codes for CASSKQGKANYGYTF.

V gene TRBV11-2 combines with J gene TRBJ1-2, with D possibly TRBD1 on 6 matching bases. CDR1 is SGHAT, CDR2 FQNNGV, per germline. V lost 5 bases to trimming and J lost 8 bases, with 18 bases between them. This CDR3 comprises 14 residues. The CDR3 DNA sequence: TGTGCCAGCAGCCCTATCGGACAGAACAGGGGCTACACCTTC. This codes for CASSPIGQNRGYTF.

The genes are TRBV10-3 and TRBJ2-2; no firm D call. This CDR3 comprises 16 residues. V lost 2 bases and J 4 bases, leaving 14 bases between the germline ends. CDR1 and CDR2 from the germline V gene are ENHRY and SYGVKD. CDR3: CAISEHRESSTGELFF. The CDR3 DNA reads as TGTGCCATCAGTGAGCACAGAGAAAGTTCCACCGGGGAGCTGTTTTTT.

V is TRBV27 and J is TRBJ2-1; no definite D call. V lost 7 bases and J 4 bases, leaving 17 bases between the germline ends. The CDR3 has 15 amino acids. Per the germline V gene, CDR1 is MNHEY and CDR2 is SMNVEV (reference sequence). As DNA, the CDR3 is TGTGCCAGCACCCACAACTCGGCAGGTTACAATGAGCAGTTCTTC. Encoded protein: CASTHNSAGYNEQFF.

This chain connects TRBV4-3 to TRBJ2-7; perhaps TRBD1 as D (5 bases). Deletions cut 1 base from V and 2 bases from J, with 24 bases between. The CDR3 spans 19 residues. Germline-derived CDR1 and CDR2 are LGHNA and YSLEER. The CDR3 sequence is CASSQVVWKTRQFPYEQYF. DNA for the CDR3: TGCGCCAGCAGCCAAGTAGTTTGGAAGACGAGACAGTTTCCCTACGAGCAGTACTTC.

V gene TRBV27 combines with J gene TRBJ2-7; D may be TRBD2 (6 bases). Germline V CDR1 and CDR2: MNHEY, SMNVEV (reference sequence). There are 15 residues in the CDR3. Trimming took 4 bases from V and 0 from J, leaving 13 bases between them. The CDR3 region has the DNA TGTGCCAGCAGTTCTGAACGGGAGCTCTCCTACGAGCAGTACTTC. Amino acid sequence: CASSSERELSYEQYF.

CDR3 coding DNA: TGCGCCAGCAGCCAAGTCACAGGGACTAACTATGGCTACACCTTC. Its translation is CASSQVTGTNYGYTF. V usage is TRBV4-1 and J usage is TRBJ1-2; maybe TRBD1 (6 bases). The CDR3 contains 15 residues. The germline CDR1 and CDR2 sequences are MGHRA and YSYEKL. V was pared by 1 base and J by 0 bases, with 9 bases between.

This clone was picked up a small number of times. The chain combines TRBV9 with TRBJ2-7; TRBD2 might be the D (6 bases). CDR1 is SGDLS and CDR2 is YYNGEE in the germline V gene. The ends were cut back, 0 bases at V and 3 bases at J, with 10 bases in the middle. The CDR3 has 14 amino acids. CDR3 in amino acids: CASSVGWGDYEQYF. The CDR3 DNA sequence: TGTGCCAGCAGCGTAGGCTGGGGGGACTACGAGCAGTACTTC.

V gene TRBV5-4 combines with J gene TRBJ2-1; 7 bases line up with TRBD2. The CDR3 is 15 amino acids. J lost 2 bases, V lost 4 bases, and 6 bases had no gene match. The germline V gene encodes CDR1 SGHNT and CDR2 YYREEE (reference sequence). In DNA form, the CDR3 reads TGTGCCAGCAGCGGGGGGGACTTGCCCTACAATGAGCAGTTCTTC. This codes for CASSGGDLPYNEQFF.